This T cell receptor beta chain was recovered during a study of shared clonotypes between healthy human individuals. Study-wide results and limits: Rarefaction analysis demonstrated incomplete sorted-subset sequencing notwithstanding large depth.

Each sorted subset replicate got 200 ng genomic DNA, about 33,000 genomes. The repertoire was sequenced with immunoSEQ multiplex PCR; TCRdb's copy has only in-frame clones and lacks some. The data hold under 1,100,000 clones, with about 77% observed a single time. The CDR3 is 15 residues long. The ends were cut back, 3 bases at V and 10 bases at J, with 22 bases in the middle. In germline, CDR1 is SGDLS, CDR2 YYNGEE. This clone was recorded at least ten times. Its antigen is as yet unknown. The V gene is TRBV9, the J gene TRBJ1-2; tentatively, D is TRBD1 (5 bases). The receptor was derived from a man younger than 35 in good health. What was sequenced was memory CD4+ T cells sorted from blood. Described subset: CD45RA-negative fraction. The CDR3 reads CASSAPGPGFVDYTF. The CDR3 bases are TGTGCCAGCAGCGCCCCGGGACCGGGCTTTGTGGACTACACCTTC.